This T cell receptor beta chain emerged from a study of patients and donors after allogeneic stem cell transplantation. MiXCR, run by TCRdb on the RT-PCR reads, gives a single entry per CDR3 protein. The sample holds around 200,000 distinct CDR3 sequences, 38% seen once. This clonotype has just a few counts. The CDR3 is 11 residues long. The V and J ends lost 4 bases and 3 bases respectively, with 1 base between them. This chain connects TRBV12-3 or TRBV12-4 to TRBJ2-1; D unresolved. This sequence originates from a human donor who was either an allogeneic HSCT recipient or a stem cell or donor lymphocyte infusion donor (not recorded which). It is not recorded whose cells these are; they may come from a transplant donor. The sequenced material came from blood, either unsorted or a sorted T cell fraction (not recorded which). In DNA, the CDR3 is TGTGCCAGCAGTTACTACAATGAGCAGTTCTTC. Protein: CASSYYNEQFF.